This paragraph reports one TCR beta chain. Its antigen is not yet known. One base away there is no much larger clone; base qualities are not given. The data stem from a study of OX40 agonist ivuxolimab in advanced cancers. Study-level background: Ivuxolimab was an agonistic, fully human IgG2 monoclonal antibody directed against OX40 (CD134), a costimulatory receptor. Intravenous ivuxolimab was administered to patients every 2 weeks at six dose levels: 0.01, 0.1, 0.3, 1.5, 3 and 10 mg/kg. Among the roughly 50 dose-escalation patients, about 20 had hepatocellular carcinoma, roughly 15 melanoma, 9 renal cell carcinoma and 9 head and neck cancer. In the dose-escalation cohort, 82.7% of patients were male, and the mean age was approximately 60 years, with a range of roughly 20 to 85. Prior anti-PD-1, anti-PD-L1 or anti-CTLA-4 therapy was permitted, and about 40% of dose-escalation patients had received checkpoint inhibitors. Partial responses occurred in three dose-escalation patients, of whom one had hepatocellular carcinoma and two had cutaneous melanoma. The point of sequencing TCRbeta in the periphery was to test whether ivuxolimab changed TCR sequence diversity and drove clonal T-cell expansion. The paper reports the monotherapy dose-escalation portion (N ≈ 50 patients) of the phase I ivuxolimab trial. The research as a whole found: Which antigens the clonally expanded peripheral T cells were specific for was not determined. Low levels of normalized T-cell clonal expansion were also seen in some nonresponding patients. Clonal expansion of both CD4+ and CD8+ blood T cells was observed from baseline to week 6 at doses 0.1 to 3.0 mg/kg. After ivuxolimab, CD8+ T cells had more expanded clones than CD4+ T cells on average. In the 0.1-3.0 mg/kg groups, partial responders were among the patients with the lowest normalized peripheral clonal expansion, particularly in CD8+ T cells.

To sequence the TCRbeta CDR3 region, genomic DNA was isolated from the sorted cells. The immunoSEQ Assay was used to sequence the TCRbeta CDR3 regions. TCRdb took over this immuneACCESS table, retaining in-frame rearrangements with V and J assigned. Such tables are incomplete; in checked studies, under half of the missing clones stem from an unresolved V gene, and the remainder is unexplained. The sample table shows tens of thousands of clones, and less than 90% are seen once. 27% of the sample is taken by the ten largest. Patients with autoimmune disease history or receiving systemic immunosuppression were excluded from the trial. Peripheral blood for TCR sequencing was collected from all dose cohorts at baseline, on cycle 4 day 1, and on cycle 7 day 1. Samples came from an open-label, multicenter, first-in-human phase I dose-escalation trial of ivuxolimab. The trial enrolled adults with locally advanced or metastatic head and neck squamous cell, hepatocellular, melanoma or renal cell carcinoma. Before TCR sequencing, CD4+ T cells and CD8+ T cells were sorted from peripheral blood as separate populations.

V is cut by 1 base and J by 1 base, and the space between the germline ends is 7 bases. CDR3 length: 14 amino acids, cysteine to phenylalanine. CDR3 DNA only is kept here, 42 bases in frame from base 1. Via the germline V gene, CDR1 is SGHVS and CDR2 FQNEAQ. This chain is built from TRBV7-8 and TRBJ2-5; the D gene is not confidently resolved. This sequence originates from an adult with an advanced solid tumor such as melanoma, head and neck, liver or kidney cancer. The material was CD4+ or CD8+ T cells sorted from blood, obtained in a trial of the OX40 agonist ivuxolimab. The DNA sequence follows: TGTGCCAGCAGCTTAGGACACCCCCAAGAGACCCAGTACTTC. Its translation reads: CASSLGHPQETQYF. With all but the CDR3 taken from the reference TRBV7-8 and TRBJ2-5 genes, the full variable domain is: GAGVSQSPRYKVAKRGQDVALRCDPISGHVSLFWYQQALGQGPEFLTYFQNEAQLDKSGLPSDRFFAERPEGSVSTLKIQRTQQEDSAVYLCASSLGHPQETQYFGPGTRLLVL.